This is a list of T cell receptor beta chains from one sample in a study of blood T cell repertoires in COVID-19. Only in-frame clones appear in the TCRdb table, and some are missing; sequencing was by immunoSEQ multiplex PCR. The sample has around 190,000 clones; over 80% are singletons. Sequencing was done on a sample of PBMCs or T cells enriched from blood (not recorded which). Receptors originate from a young woman who had been exposed to COVID-19. The CDR3 runs from the conserved cysteine through the conserved F or W. Fields, in order: J gene, V gene, CDR3 protein.

J: TRBJ2-7
V: TRBV12-3/TRBV12-4
CDR3: CASSDGTVYEQYF

J: TRBJ1-4
V: TRBV28
CDR3: CASSPPGGTPTNEKLFF

J: TRBJ2-5
V: TRBV19
CDR3: CASSISQTEQETQYF

J: TRBJ2-5
V: TRBV29-1
CDR3: CSVDARHIIRDRGQETQYF

J: TRBJ1-5
V: TRBV5-6
CDR3: CASSFLPGDQPQHF

J: TRBJ2-5
V: TRBV21-1
CDR3: CASSKEAGEETQYF

J: TRBJ2-3
V: TRBV19
CDR3: CASSIFAAGGPDTQYF

J: TRBJ2-1
V: TRBV6-6
CDR3: CASSRGLAGGSYNEQFF

J: TRBJ2-7
V: TRBV5-5
CDR3: CASSLAPIGGSSYEQYF

J: TRBJ2-7
V: TRBV29-1
CDR3: CSGKRGPYEQYF

J: TRBJ1-2
V: TRBV19
CDR3: CASSTTGDYGYTF

J: TRBJ2-1
V: TRBV11-2
CDR3: CASSLSTGTNEQFF

J: TRBJ2-1
V: TRBV7-6
CDR3: CASSFKGYGVEQFF

J: TRBJ2-2
V: TRBV5-1
CDR3: CASSKDRARTGELFF

J: TRBJ1-1
V: TRBV6-5
CDR3: CASSFQSNRNTEAFF

J: TRBJ1-1
V: TRBV9
CDR3: CASSAGATYTEAFF

J: TRBJ1-6
V: TRBV5-8
CDR3: CASSSYRDRSNSPLHF